A single sample is the source of the 18 T cell receptor beta chains below, sequenced in a study of T cells in Graves' hyperthyroidism and ophthalmopathy. The TCR beta CDR3 regions underwent amplification using RNA transcripts as the source. The HTBI primer set served for first-round RT-PCR of the TCR CDR3. Each CDR3 protein gets one entry after TCRdb re-called the multiplex PCR reads with MiXCR. Here the sample spans over 450,000 distinct CDR3 sequences, over 15% being singletons. What was sequenced was blood. These receptors came from a woman under 30 with Graves' ophthalmopathy.

This clonotype was seen ten or more times. The chain recombines TRBV19 with TRBJ2-7, with TRBD1 identical over 8 bases. The CDR3 covers 13 residues. The J segment lost 2 bases and the V segment lost 4 bases, leaving 1 base of the junction unmatched. The germline gives CDR1 LNHDA, CDR2 SQIVND (reference sequence). CDR3 nucleotide sequence: TGTGCCAGTAGTAGGGGACAGGCCTACGAGCAGTACTTC. Amino acid sequence: CASSRGQAYEQYF.

This clonotype has at least ten counts. This chain uses TRBV2 with TRBJ2-7; a possible D gene is TRBD2 (5 bases). The V gene's germline CDR1 is SNHLY and CDR2 FYNNEI. The CDR3 consists of 16 residues. Trimming pared 10 bases from V and 3 bases from J, leaving 25 bases between. The CDR3 spells CANKPPPWRRNYEQYF. The CDR3 DNA follows: TGTGCCAACAAACCCCCCCCTTGGCGGAGGAACTACGAGCAGTACTTC.

The sample holds many counts of this clonotype. The V call is TRBV12-3 or TRBV12-4, the J call TRBJ2-7; 7 positions agree with TRBD2. Unmatched junction bases numbered 7, after V lost 5 bases and J lost 3 bases. The CDR3 spans 14 residues. CDR3 protein: CASSPPGGIYEQYF. For the CDR3, the DNA is TGTGCCAGCAGTCCGCCCGGGGGGATCTACGAGCAGTACTTC.

Comment on this clonotype: A clone one base away is much larger, so this may be a read error. J is TRBJ2-1 and V is TRBV12-5; TRBD1 matches at 10 bases. This CDR3 comprises 16 residues. The V gene's germline CDR1 is LGHNT and CDR2 FRNRAP. The CDR3 DNA sequence: TGTACTAGTGCCGTACACCGGGACAGGGGCTCGACTGAGCAGTTCTTC. This encodes CTSAVHRDRGSTEQFF.

This clonotype was detected many times. Written as DNA, the CDR3 is TGTGCCAGCACGACCGGGGGATACGAGCAGTACTTC. It translates to CASTTGGYEQYF. The V and J genes are TRBV12-3 or TRBV12-4 and TRBJ2-7, with a possible D match to TRBD2 (6 bases). The CDR3 extends over 12 amino acids. Trimming stripped 7 bases from V and 4 bases from J, with 11 bases between.

This clonotype showed up many times. This chain uses TRBV5-1 with TRBJ2-1; D gene unclear. V dropped 2 bases and J dropped 0 bases, with 9 bases sitting between them. Germline-derived CDR1 and CDR2 are SGHRS and YFSETQ. The CDR3 loop spans 15 amino acids. This CDR3 reads CASSLPGLSYNEQFF. CDR3 coding DNA: TGCGCCAGCAGCTTACCCGGGCTCTCCTACAATGAGCAGTTCTTC.

The rearrangement uses TRBV14 and TRBJ1-1; D remains ambiguous. Germline assignment: CDR1 SGHDN and CDR2 FVKESK. The CDR3 totals 15 residues. V gave up 0 bases and J gave up 1 base, with 9 bases separating them. The CDR3 DNA reads as TGTGCCAGCAGCCAAGATCCGTACCCGAACACTGAAGCTTTCTTT. This gives the protein CASSQDPYPNTEAFF.

The V call is TRBV5-8, the J call TRBJ1-4; 10 bases map to TRBD1. The germline V gene has CDR1 SGHTS and CDR2 YDEGEE. This CDR3 contains 15 residues. J lost 8 bases, V lost 4 bases, and 8 bases had no gene match. The CDR3 sequence: CASSNGQGGREKLFF. The DNA for the CDR3 is TGTGCCAGCAGCAACGGACAGGGGGGGAGAGAAAAACTGTTTTTT. The full variable domain, its missing parts supplied by reference TRBV5-8 and TRBJ1-4, is EAGVTQSPTHLIKTRGQQATLRCSPISGHTSVYWYQQALGLGLQFLLWYDEGEERNRGNFPPRFSGRQFPNYSSELNVNALELEDSALYLCASSNGQGGREKLFFGSGTQLSVL.

This clonotype has more than one count but fewer than ten. This rearrangement joins TRBV28 to TRBJ1-3; D gene unclear. V was shortened by 6 bases and J by 2 bases, with 14 bases between the two germline ends. CDR3 length: 15 residues. Germline CDR1 reads MDHEN; CDR2 reads SYDVKM. This chain's CDR3 is CASSPSPTAGNTIYF. DNA of the CDR3: TGTGCCAGCAGCCCAAGTCCGACGGCTGGAAACACCATATATTTT.

This clonotype was observed at least ten times. The CDR3 sequence: CASSFGPGAGWIAGELFF. The CDR3 DNA sequence: TGTGCCAGCAGTTTCGGGCCCGGGGCAGGGTGGATTGCCGGGGAGCTGTTTTTT. J is TRBJ2-2 and V is TRBV28, with D perhaps given as TRBD1 or TRBD2 (5 bases each). There are 18 residues in the CDR3. Germline V gene data show CDR1 as MDHEN and CDR2 as SYDVKM. Between the trimmed V and J ends, which lost 3 bases and 6 bases, there was a span of 23 bases.

This clonotype was detected ten times or more. This chain links TRBV6-2 or TRBV6-3 with TRBJ1-5; possibly TRBD1 for D (6 bases). CDR3 length equals 17 residues. V lost 2 bases and J lost 10, with 24 bases in between. The V gene's germline CDR1 is MNHEY and CDR2 SVGEGT. The CDR3 sequence: CASSYDGRLGSDRPQHF. DNA of the CDR3: TGTGCCAGCAGTTACGATGGAAGGCTGGGATCGGACAGACCCCAGCATTTT.

Many counts were recorded for this clonotype. The chain combines TRBV27 with TRBJ1-2; D gene unclear. Trimming left V 2 bases short and J 0 bases short, with 7 bases between. The CDR3 extends over 14 amino acids. Germline CDR1 reads MNHEY; CDR2 reads SMNVEV (reference sequence). CDR3 DNA: TGTGCCAGCAGTTTAGGCGGATCTAACTATGGCTACACCTTC. Protein: CASSLGGSNYGYTF.

This chain links TRBV7-9 with TRBJ1-5; no clear D gene. Trimming removed 2 bases at V and 4 bases at J, with 9 bases between. The CDR3 totals 14 residues. In germline, CDR1 is SEHNR, CDR2 FQNEAQ (reference sequence). DNA for the CDR3: TGTGCCAGCAGCTTAACGGACCCTAATCAGCCCCAGCATTTT. It specifies CASSLTDPNQPQHF.

The sample holds a few counts of this clonotype. The chain employs TRBV2 and TRBJ1-2; 8 bases map to TRBD1. The junction had 13 bases not matched to a gene; V was cut back by 2 bases and J by 8 bases. Germline CDR1 reads SNHLY; CDR2 reads FYNNEI. This CDR3 has 16 amino acids. Here the CDR3 reads CASSETRRAGGGGYTF. In DNA, the CDR3 is TGTGCCAGCAGTGAAACGCGTCGAGCAGGGGGCGGCGGCTACACCTTC.

This clonotype occurred many times. This sequence joins TRBV6-1 and TRBJ1-5; 8 bases line up with TRBD1. Germline-derived CDR1 and CDR2 are MNHNS and SASEGT. This CDR3 is built from 17 residues. J lost 3 bases, V lost 3 bases, and 10 bases had no gene match. The CDR3 spells CASSDFDRGWVNQPQHF. The CDR3 DNA sequence: TGTGCCAGCAGTGATTTCGACAGGGGATGGGTCAATCAGCCCCAGCATTTT.

This chain links TRBV5-6 with TRBJ1-2; D possibly corresponds to TRBD1 (5 bases). CDR3 length: 14 residues. CDR1 and CDR2 (germline): SGHDT, YYEEEE. Trimming left V 2 bases short and J 5 bases short, with 13 bases between. The CDR3 DNA sequence: TGTGCCAGCAGCTTAACGCAGGGAACTTATGGCTACACCTTC. This gives the protein CASSLTQGTYGYTF.

This chain connects TRBV28 to TRBJ2-3, with D possibly TRBD1 on 6 matching bases. Germline values: CDR1 MDHEN, CDR2 SYDVKM. Trimming took 5 bases from V and 2 from J, leaving 11 bases between them. This CDR3 has 14 amino acids. CDR3 protein: CASSPGTFTDTQYF. CDR3 DNA: TGTGCCAGCAGTCCCGGGACATTCACAGATACGCAGTATTTT.

The chain carries TRBV28 and TRBJ2-7; D possibly corresponds to TRBD1 (6 bases). The ends were cut back, 6 bases at V and 2 bases at J, with 11 bases in the middle. Per the germline V gene, CDR1 is MDHEN and CDR2 is SYDVKM. CDR3 size: 13 residues. CDR3 in DNA: TGTGCCAGCAGGCCCGGACAGACCTACGAGCAGTACTTC. This codes for CASRPGQTYEQYF.